This T cell receptor (beta chain) was obtained from a study of radiation and T cells in renal cell carcinoma. Study information: Nephrectomy followed 15 Gy stereotactic body radiation by 4 weeks.

TCRdb's copy holds only in-frame clones and misses some; the assay was immunoSEQ multiplex PCR. The sample has tens of thousands of clones; just over 75% are singletons. The time point here: blood 2 weeks post-SBRT. Treatment meaning: 15 Gy SBRT to primary tumor, nephrectomy 4 weeks later. Blood was sampled at baseline, 2 weeks and 4 weeks after SBRT. The receptor comes from a man in his sixties with renal cell carcinoma. The specimen was blood, collected from a patient whose treatment included radiotherapy and nephrectomy.

The CDR3 DNA follows: TGTGCCAGCAGCCCGGGGACGGCGAACAGGGTGAACACTGAAGCTTTCTTT. Protein sequence: CASSPGTANRVNTEAFF. This chain joins TRBV5-4 and TRBJ1-1; a possible D gene is TRBD1 (6 bases). V was shortened by 4 bases and J by 0 bases, with 19 bases between the two germline ends. This CDR3 spans 17 amino acids. From germline, CDR1 is SGHNT and CDR2 YYREEE (reference sequence).